This T cell receptor (beta chain) was identified in a study of T cell changes during pregnancy in multiple sclerosis (dated by TCRdb to 2018 to 2020). In terms of the full investigation: Changes in the T cell repertoire over the course of pregnancy were examined in this study in women with multiple sclerosis.

As concerns this clone: Its antigen target is currently unknown. Base quality data are lacking; no much larger clone is found one base away.

CDR1 and CDR2, looked up from the germline V gene, are SGHRS and YFSETQ. V lost 0 bases and J lost 1 base; the stretch between them is 10 bases long. The CDR3 contains 15 residues, cysteine and phenylalanine counted. The retained sequence is limited to the CDR3, 45 bases, with the frame set at the first base. To prepare the library, the immunoSEQ multiplex PCR assay was applied. Entries here come from immuneACCESS through TCRdb and include only in-frame sequences with V and J called. Some clones fail to appear in such tables; in the studies checked, an unresolved V gene covers under half of the shortfall, and the cause of the remainder is unknown. The sample contains fewer than 70,000 clones, 80% to 95% of them found a single time. The top ten constitute roughly 1.5% of the sample.

The sample in question was peripheral blood, obtained in the second trimester of pregnancy. The rearranged segments are TRBV5-1 and TRBJ2-5, with the D gene call left open. The clonotype was recovered from a female donor with multiple sclerosis, enrolled in a pregnancy study. The sequence in DNA is TGCGCCAGCAGCTTGGCAACAGAACTCCAAGAGACCCAGTACTTC. It codes for CASSLATELQETQYF.